This passage covers 27 T cell receptor beta chains from one sample sequenced in a study of cytomegalovirus exposure and HLA in healthy donors. Repertoires were generated with immunoSEQ multiplex PCR, while TCRdb's copy carries only in-frame clones and drops some. Seen here are over 200,000 clones, just over 85% observed once, and the top ten hold 2.9%. The specimen sequenced was PBMCs. Every receptor here comes from a woman between 18 and 29 years old in good health and CMV-seronegative.

The table lists this clone with a count of one. This chain uses TRBV27 with TRBJ2-3; D may be TRBD2 (7 bases). The ends were cut back, 6 bases at V and 3 bases at J, with 19 bases in the middle. The CDR3 contains 16 residues. Germline CDR1 reads MNHEY; CDR2 reads SMNVEV (reference sequence). In DNA, the CDR3 is TGTGCCAGCAGCTCTAGCGGAGGGGGAATAACAGATACGCAGTATTTT. Its translation is CASSSSGGGITDTQYF.

This rearrangement joins TRBV27 to TRBJ2-1; no definite D call. Germline V gene sequence: CDR1 MNHEY, CDR2 SMNVEV (reference sequence). The CDR3 has 15 amino acids. Trimming cost V 6 bases and J 0 bases, with 12 bases left between them. This chain's CDR3 is CASRRSRSSYNEQFF. In DNA form, the CDR3 reads TGTGCCAGCAGAAGGTCGAGGAGCTCCTACAATGAGCAGTTCTTC.

The chain links TRBV20-1 to TRBJ2-1; unclear D gene. V lost 2 bases, J lost 6 bases, and 5 bases lay in between. The CDR3 is made up of 11 amino acids. Germline V gene lookup returns CDR1 DFQATT and CDR2 SNEGSKA (reference sequence). The CDR3, as DNA: TGCAGTGCTAGAATGAGCAATGAGCAGTTCTTC. Amino acid sequence: CSARMSNEQFF.

The table lists this clone with a few counts. The chain has TRBV23-1 and TRBJ2-1, with D possibly matching TRBD2 (6 bases). TRBV23-1 is recorded as an ORF, its role being uncertain. The CDR3 is 13 residues long. V lost 2 bases and J 7 bases, leaving 9 bases between the germline ends. CDR3 loop: CASSQHGRNEQFF. DNA of the CDR3: TGCGCCAGCAGTCAACACGGGAGAAATGAGCAGTTCTTC.

This rearrangement joins TRBV4-3 to TRBJ2-7; 9 bases agree with TRBD2. From germline, CDR1 is LGHNA and CDR2 YSLEER. Trimming cost V 1 base and J 7 bases; bases outside gene matches: 11. The CDR3 spans 16 residues. This chain's CDR3 is CASSQGIAGVYGEQYF. The CDR3 bases are TGCGCCAGCAGCCAAGGGATAGCGGGAGTTTATGGTGAGCAGTACTTC.

This CDR3 reads CASIFREQTEKLFF. The CDR3 bases are TGTGCCAGCATATTTCGGGAACAAACTGAAAAACTGTTTTTT. The chain employs TRBV2 and TRBJ1-4; D uncertain. Germline CDR1 and CDR2: SNHLY and FYNNEI. The CDR3 sequence is 14 residues long. V gave up 7 bases and J gave up 7 bases, with 16 bases separating them.

The chain employs TRBV9 and TRBJ2-1; D unclear. V dropped 0 bases and J dropped 8 bases, with 15 bases sitting between them. Germline CDR1 and CDR2: SGDLS and YYNGEE. This CDR3 is 15 amino acids long. The CDR3 region is CASSVAPSREDEQFF. Here the CDR3 DNA reads TGTGCCAGCAGCGTAGCTCCCAGTCGAGAGGATGAGCAGTTCTTC. The whole variable domain, remainder taken from reference TRBV9 and TRBJ2-1, is DSGVTQTPKHLITATGQRVTLRCSPRSGDLSVYWYQQSLDQGLQFLIQYYNGEERAKGNILERFSAQQFPDLHSELNLSSLELGDSALYFCASSVAPSREDEQFFGPGTRLTVL.

The genes are TRBV5-6 and TRBJ2-7; maybe TRBD2 (6 bases). Germline V lookup: CDR1 SGHDT, CDR2 YYEEEE. This CDR3 is 16 amino acids long. V lost 3 bases and J 6 bases, leaving 22 bases between the germline ends. CDR3 DNA sequence: TGTGCCAGCAGCTGGGGGGTTAGCTTTTCAATGACCGAGCAGTACTTC. Translation: CASSWGVSFSMTEQYF. Full variable domain (outside the CDR3, taken from reference TRBV5-6 and TRBJ2-7): DAGVTQSPTHLIKTRGQQVTLRCSPKSGHDTVSWYQQALGQGPQFIFQYYEEEERQRGNFPDRFSGHQFPNYSSELNVNALLLGDSALYLCASSWGVSFSMTEQYFGPGTRLTVT.

The chain is built from TRBV10-2 and TRBJ2-7, with TRBD2 identical over 11 bases. The CDR3 covers 12 residues. Trimming at V came to 2 bases and at J to 12 bases, leaving 3 bases not matched to a gene. Per germline, CDR1 WSHSY and CDR2 SAAADI. CDR3 protein: CASSERLAGGYF. CDR3 nucleotide sequence: TGCGCCAGCAGTGAGCGTCTAGCGGGAGGGTACTTC.

This clone was recorded only once. The chain combines TRBV28 with TRBJ2-1; 10 bases line up with TRBD2. This CDR3 has 15 amino acids. Germline values: CDR1 MDHEN, CDR2 SYDVKM. V was clipped by 11 bases and J by 6 bases; unmatched bases: 13. DNA for the CDR3: TGTGCCGCAGCCCCTAGCGGGAGCCAACTCAATGAGCAGTTCTTC. It encodes CAAAPSGSQLNEQFF.

CDR3 DNA: TGTGCCAGCAGTCCAGGGGAGTCACCGGGGTTGGAGACCCAGTACTTC. As protein: CASSPGESPGLETQYF. The rearrangement uses TRBV27 and TRBJ2-5; tentative D call: TRBD1 (6 bases). Germline V lookup: CDR1 MNHEY, CDR2 SMNVEV (reference sequence). The CDR3 runs to 16 residues. V was pared by 5 bases and J by 5 bases, with 21 bases between.

V gene TRBV5-1 combines with J gene TRBJ2-6, with 8 bases identical to TRBD1. The V segment lost 3 bases and the J segment 4 bases; nucleotides outside the gene matches: 6. CDR1 SGHRS and CDR2 YFSETQ come from the germline V gene. This CDR3 region has 16 residues. CDR3 sequence reads: CASSWTGYPGANVLTF. The CDR3 coding sequence is TGCGCCAGCAGCTGGACAGGGTACCCAGGGGCCAACGTCCTGACTTTC.

This clone showed up just once. The chain joins TRBV6-5 to TRBJ2-7; 9 nucleotides match TRBD2. The V segment lost 7 bases and the J segment 4 bases; nucleotides outside the gene matches: 5. The germline V gene encodes CDR1 MNHEY and CDR2 SVGAGI. This CDR3 is 13 amino acids long. The CDR3 protein is CASTGAGGYEQYF. DNA for the CDR3: TGTGCCAGCACGGGAGCGGGAGGATACGAGCAGTACTTC.

The rearrangement joins TRBV15 to TRBJ2-1; 9 bases line up with TRBD2. The V and J ends lost 0 bases and 6 bases, in that order; junction bases with no gene match: 9. CDR3 length equals 17 residues. Germline loops: CDR1 LNHNV, CDR2 YYDKDF (reference sequence). The CDR3 DNA reads TGTGCCACCAGCAGAGACATAGGGCTAGCGGGATCCAATGAGCAGTTCTTC. This codes for CATSRDIGLAGSNEQFF.

The chain employs TRBV30 and TRBJ2-3, with 9 bases aligning to TRBD1. The CDR3 runs 14 residues. Germline V gene sequence: CDR1 GTSNPN, CDR2 SVGIG (reference sequence). V was clipped by 2 bases and J by 6 bases; unmatched bases: 6. CDR3 amino acids: CAWSQPGQGDTQYF. CDR3 in DNA: TGTGCCTGGAGTCAACCCGGACAGGGGGATACGCAGTATTTT.

The V and J genes are TRBV5-4 and TRBJ2-1, with 7 nucleotides matching TRBD2. The CDR3 has 18 residues. The V segment lost 2 bases and the J segment 0 bases; nucleotides outside the gene matches: 11. From germline, CDR1 is SGHNT and CDR2 YYREEE (reference sequence). The DNA of the CDR3 is TGTGCCAGCAGCTTCCCTAGCGGAGGTGGAAGCTCCTACAATGAGCAGTTCTTC. It specifies CASSFPSGGGSSYNEQFF. Filled out from reference TRBV5-4 and TRBJ2-1, the complete variable domain reads ETGVTQSPTHLIKTRGQQVTLRCSSQSGHNTVSWYQQALGQGPQFIFQYYREEENGRGNFPPRFSGLQFPNYSSELNVNALELDDSALYLCASSFPSGGGSSYNEQFFGPGTRLTVL.

The V gene is TRBV10-3, the J gene TRBJ1-5; D unresolved. The V and J ends lost 5 bases and 1 base respectively, with 9 bases between them. CDR1 ENHRY and CDR2 SYGVKD come from the germline V gene. The CDR3 sequence is 14 residues long. The CDR3 nucleotides are TGTGCCATCAGTACAGAACTGAGCAATCAGCCCCAGCATTTT. It specifies CAISTELSNQPQHF.

The chain carries TRBV29-1 and TRBJ1-2, with TRBD1 as a possible D gene (5 bases). Trimming left V 4 bases short and J 8 bases short, with 14 bases between. The germline V gene encodes CDR1 SQVTM and CDR2 ANQGSEA. The CDR3 covers 12 residues. For the CDR3, the DNA is TGCAGCGTTGTCCCGGGACTCAGCGGCTACACCTTC. Its translation: CSVVPGLSGYTF. The full variable domain, its missing parts supplied by reference TRBV29-1 and TRBJ1-2, is SAVISQKPSRDICQRGTSLTIQCQVDSQVTMMFWYRQQPGQSLTLIATANQGSEATYESGFVIDKFPISRPNLTFSTLTVSNMSPEDSSIYLCSVVPGLSGYTFGSGTRLTVV.

In the case of this clone: One end of the junction fails to match germline, which may point to a read error. J is TRBJ2-4 and V is TRBV19; 9 bases are a match to TRBD1. Germline CDR1 is LNHDA and CDR2 is SQIVND (reference sequence). This CDR3 has 13 amino acids. The CDR3 loop is CASSLEQGAIQYF. The CDR3 nucleotides read TGTGCCAGTAGTCTAGAACAGGGGGCCATTCAGTACTTC.

The chain has TRBV29-1 and TRBJ2-5; 9 bases are shared with TRBD1. CDR1 SQVTM and CDR2 ANQGSEA come from the germline V gene. Losses at the gene ends were 6 bases for V and 5 bases for J; bases not matched to a gene: 4. This CDR3 region has 12 residues. In DNA, the CDR3 is TGCAGCGTGGCCGGACAGGGGGAGACCCAGTACTTC. This sequence encodes CSVAGQGETQYF.

The chain uses TRBV7-2 and TRBJ2-2; the match to TRBD1 covers 7 bases. Germline assignment: CDR1 SGHTA and CDR2 FQGNSA. The CDR3 is 14 amino acids. V gave up 5 bases and J gave up 4 bases; unmatched junction bases: 4. CDR3 in amino acids: CASSPGQRTGELFF. CDR3 DNA: TGTGCCAGCAGCCCGGGACAGCGCACCGGGGAGCTGTTTTTT.

The rearrangement joins TRBV5-1 to TRBJ2-3; 8 bases are a match to TRBD2. Germline assignment: CDR1 SGHRS and CDR2 YFSETQ. The CDR3 has 16 amino acids. V trimming: 4 bases; J trimming: 1 base; junction bases outside the gene matches: 8. CDR3 coding DNA: TGCGCCAGCAGCCTCCCATCGGGACTAGGCACAGATACGCAGTATTTT. Amino acids: CASSLPSGLGTDTQYF.

This chain joins TRBV5-1 and TRBJ2-1, with TRBD2 matching 10 bases. The trim removed 4 bases at V and 2 bases at J, leaving 6 bases unmatched. CDR3 length equals 16 residues. Germline V gene sequence: CDR1 SGHRS, CDR2 YFSETQ. The CDR3 sequence is CASSTASGSPYNEQFF. The CDR3 region has the DNA TGCGCCAGCAGCACCGCTAGCGGGAGCCCCTACAATGAGCAGTTCTTC. The whole variable domain, filled in from reference TRBV5-1 and TRBJ2-1, reads KAGVTQTPRYLIKTRGQQVTLSCSPISGHRSVSWYQQTPGQGLQFLFEYFSETQRNKGNFPGRFSGRQFSNSRSEMNVSTLELGDSALYLCASSTASGSPYNEQFFGPGTRLTVL.

The CDR3 protein is CASSGMAGDTGELFF. CDR3 sequence (DNA): TGTGCCAGCAGTGGAATGGCGGGGGACACCGGGGAGCTGTTTTTT. V usage is TRBV6-1 and J usage is TRBJ2-2; 7 bases align to TRBD2. The CDR3 runs 15 residues. Per the germline V gene, CDR1 is MNHNS and CDR2 is SASEGT. V lost 4 bases, J lost 3 bases, and 5 bases stayed unmatched.

The chain couples TRBV5-1 to TRBJ1-5; 7 bases agree with TRBD1. V lost 2 bases and J lost 2; bases outside the gene matches: 13. Germline V CDR1 and CDR2: SGHRS, YFSETQ. This CDR3 is built from 18 residues. CDR3 DNA sequence: TGCGCCAGCAGCTTCCCCTGTTCTCGCGACAGGGGCAATCAGCCCCAGCATTTT. This sequence encodes CASSFPCSRDRGNQPQHF.

V and J are TRBV27 and TRBJ1-1; D remains ambiguous. The germline V gene has CDR1 MNHEY and CDR2 SMNVEV (reference sequence). V was cut by 0 bases and J by 1 base, with 9 bases left in between. This CDR3 has 15 amino acids. CDR3 loop: CASSLSGEGNTEAFF. The CDR3 DNA follows: TGTGCCAGCAGTTTATCAGGAGAAGGGAACACTGAAGCTTTCTTT.

The chain links TRBV7-9 to TRBJ2-1; 12 nucleotides agree with TRBD2. J lost 5 bases, V lost 5 bases, and 13 bases had no gene match. This CDR3 is built from 18 residues. Germline CDR1 reads SEHNR; CDR2 reads FQNEAQ (reference sequence). CDR3 protein: CASSPVPRLAGVDNEQFF. DNA of the CDR3: TGTGCCAGCAGCCCCGTCCCAAGACTAGCGGGAGTCGACAATGAGCAGTTCTTC.